Listed here are 20 T cell receptor beta chains from one sample, sequenced in a study of regulatory T cells in long-lasting Graves disease. Time point here: persistent/refractory GD, antithyroid drugs over 5 years with positive TRAb. The authors made the TCR library using RNA they extracted from PBMCs. Building the TCR beta libraries relied on iRepertoire HTBI primers, and CDR3 regions underwent Arm-PCR. A single record per CDR3 protein comes from TCRdb applying MiXCR to the multiplex PCR reads. This table holds some 330,000 distinct CDR3 sequences, 23% found once. The source was peripheral blood mononuclear cells (PBMCs), collected when the disease was refractory, from a patient treated with antithyroid drugs. These receptors came from a woman in her thirties or forties with Graves disease.

This clonotype was seen at least ten times. The chain employs TRBV2 and TRBJ1-2; 11 bases fit TRBD1. CDR3 length: 18 amino acids. V trimming: 6 bases; J trimming: 5 bases; junction bases outside the gene matches: 17. Germline V gene sequence: CDR1 SNHLY, CDR2 FYNNEI. This CDR3 reads CASRTSWDRGFIFYGYTF. CDR3 nucleotide sequence: TGTGCCAGCAGGACAAGTTGGGACAGGGGGTTTATCTTTTATGGCTACACCTTC.

This clonotype was found a few times. This sequence joins TRBV19 and TRBJ1-1; D possibly corresponds to TRBD1 (5 bases). This CDR3 spans 14 amino acids. V lost 6 bases, J lost 3 bases, and 14 bases lay in between. Germline assignment: CDR1 LNHDA and CDR2 SQIVND (reference sequence). CDR3 sequence (DNA): TGTGCCAGTAGGGTCAACGGGGGGGACACTGAAGCTTTCTTT. This codes for CASRVNGGDTEAFF.

The chain joins TRBV9 to TRBJ2-1; 11 bases match TRBD2. CDR1 SGDLS and CDR2 YYNGEE come from the germline V gene. V lost 5 bases, J lost 6 bases, and 7 bases stayed unmatched. CDR3 length equals 15 residues. CDR3 in amino acids: CASSLGLAAINEQFF. The CDR3 bases are TGTGCCAGCAGTCTGGGACTAGCGGCTATCAATGAGCAGTTCTTC.

Many counts were recorded for this clonotype. This sequence joins TRBV19 and TRBJ2-7; D is perhaps TRBD1 (6 bases). This CDR3 spans 15 amino acids. V was trimmed by 5 bases and J by 3 bases, leaving 17 bases between them. The germline V gene encodes CDR1 LNHDA and CDR2 SQIVND (reference sequence). CDR3 in DNA: TGTGCCAGTAGTCCCCGGACAGCTCCCATCTACGAGCAGTACTTC. Encoded protein: CASSPRTAPIYEQYF.

Of note for this clonotype: A much larger clone differs from this one at a single base, so this may be a read error. CDR3 loop: CAGSSPIPSQGGGNTIYF. The CDR3 DNA reads TGTGCCGGCAGTTCCCCCATACCCTCCCAGGGGGGTGGAAACACCATATATTTT. The chain carries TRBV28 and TRBJ1-3; 7 nucleotides align to TRBD1. This CDR3 has 18 residues. Germline V gene data show CDR1 as MDHEN and CDR2 as SYDVKM.

This clonotype has a count of ten or more. J is TRBJ2-2 and V is TRBV28; unclear D gene. Germline V gives CDR1 MDHEN, CDR2 SYDVKM. CDR3 length equals 12 residues. V was cut by 6 bases and J by 8 bases, with 10 bases left in between. The CDR3 bases are TGTGCCAGCAGCCCCGAAGTAGGGGAGCTGTTTTTT. Its protein product is CASSPEVGELFF. The full variable domain, completed using reference TRBV28 and TRBJ2-2, is DVKVTQSSRYLVKRTGEKVFLECVQDMDHENMFWYRQDPGLGLRLIYFSYDVKMKEKGDIPEGYSVSREKKERFSLILESASTNQTSMYLCASSPEVGELFFGEGSRLTVL.

About this clonotype itself: One junction end does not reproduce the germline sequence, and a read error may be involved. The V gene is TRBV29-1, the J gene TRBJ2-2; D is perhaps TRBD1 (6 bases). CDR1 SQVTM and CDR2 ANQGSEA come from the germline V gene. The CDR3 has 13 residues. For the CDR3, the DNA is TGCAGCGTTGGAGGACAGAGCACCGGGGAGCTGGTTTTT. Translation: CSVGGQSTGELVF.

This clonotype was counted many times. This sequence joins TRBV28 and TRBJ1-5; 9 positions agree with TRBD1. Per the germline V gene, CDR1 is MDHEN and CDR2 is SYDVKM. Trimming cost V 3 bases and J 6 bases; bases outside gene matches: 9. CDR3 size: 16 residues. CDR3 residues: CASSFGGQGFGQPQHF. The DNA of the CDR3 is TGTGCCAGCAGTTTTGGGGGACAGGGTTTTGGTCAGCCCCAGCATTTT.

V usage is TRBV24-1 and J usage is TRBJ2-2; D remains unclear. The CDR3 has 15 residues. V dropped 7 bases and J dropped 0 bases, with 11 bases sitting between them. CDR1 is KGHDR, CDR2 SFDVKD, per germline. The DNA for the CDR3 is TGTGCCACCAGCGGAGAAGATCCGAACACCGGGGAGCTGTTTTTT. Translating it yields CATSGEDPNTGELFF.

About this clonotype: A much larger clone differs from this one at a single base, so this may be a read error. This likely comes from a read error, as the CDR3 has no conserved phenylalanine or tryptophan at its end. This chain joins TRBV12-3 or TRBV12-4 and TRBJ1-6, with 9 bases aligning to TRBD1. The CDR3 spans 15 residues. The junction had 11 bases not matched to a gene; V was cut back by 8 bases and J by 9 bases. The CDR3 region is CASWGQGSISSPLHL. CDR3 sequence (DNA): TGTGCCAGCTGGGGACAGGGATCTATTTCTTCACCCCTCCACCTT.

This clonotype came up many times. The V and J genes are TRBV6-5 and TRBJ2-7, with D perhaps TRBD1 or TRBD2 (5 bases each). Trimming left V 2 bases short and J 6 bases short, with 14 bases between. The CDR3 contains 14 residues. CDR1 is MNHEY and CDR2 is SVGAGI in the germline V gene. In DNA, the CDR3 is TGTGCCAGCAGTTACCGCCCGGGGCAGTTCGAGCAGTACTTC. Its protein is CASSYRPGQFEQYF.

This clonotype was detected a few times. The J gene is TRBJ1-6, the V gene TRBV20-1; tentatively, D is TRBD1 (6 bases). This CDR3 comprises 16 residues. The V end lost 3 bases, the J end lost 10 bases, and 22 bases lay between the germline ends. The germline V gene has CDR1 DFQATT and CDR2 SNEGSKA (reference sequence). CDR3 sequence: CSASEVENREFSPLHF. The CDR3 DNA reads as TGCAGTGCTAGTGAAGTAGAAAACAGGGAGTTCTCACCCCTCCACTTT.

The table lists this clonotype with a few counts. This chain connects TRBV11-2 to TRBJ2-2; D not resolved. V shed 7 bases and J shed 9 bases, with 9 bases lying between them. The CDR3 extends over 11 amino acids. The germline gives CDR1 SGHAT, CDR2 FQNNGV. CDR3 sequence (DNA): TGTGCCAGCACCTCAAACCGGGAGCTGTTTTTT. Translated: CASTSNRELFF.

This clonotype was observed a handful of times. The gene calls are TRBV28 and TRBJ2-1; D ambiguous. V was cut by 6 bases and J by 2 bases, with 11 bases left in between. Germline assignment: CDR1 MDHEN and CDR2 SYDVKM. The CDR3 is 14 amino acids. The CDR3 nucleotides are TGTGCCAGCAGACAAGGATCCCCCTACAATGAGCAGTTCTTC. Its translation: CASRQGSPYNEQFF.

This clonotype was observed many times. The chain uses TRBV6-1 and TRBJ2-7; D remains ambiguous. CDR1 is MNHNS and CDR2 is SASEGT in the germline V gene. The CDR3 is 12 residues long. Trimming pared 7 bases from V and 2 bases from J, leaving 9 bases between. The CDR3 loop reads CASKWQPYEQYF. The DNA for the CDR3 is TGTGCCAGCAAGTGGCAGCCCTACGAGCAGTACTTC.

This clonotype was detected ten times or more. The V call is TRBV11-2, the J call TRBJ2-5; TRBD2 matches 8 bases. CDR1 is SGHAT and CDR2 is FQNNGV in the germline V gene. The CDR3 runs to 15 residues. With V trimmed by 5 bases and J by 6 bases, 11 bases remained unmatched. In DNA form, the CDR3 reads TGTGCCAGCAGCCCATCGGGGGGGACATTCCAGACCCAGTACTTC. Protein sequence: CASSPSGGTFQTQYF.

This chain links TRBV9 with TRBJ2-2; D is perhaps TRBD1 or TRBD2 (5 bases each). The CDR3 is made up of 16 amino acids. CDR1 and CDR2 (germline): SGDLS, YYNGEE. V was clipped by 0 bases and J by 7 bases, with 16 bases between them. CDR3 amino acids: CASSVGVGRAGGELFF. In DNA form, the CDR3 reads TGTGCCAGCAGCGTAGGCGTGGGGCGCGCGGGCGGGGAGCTGTTTTTT.

This clonotype appeared many times. J is TRBJ2-7 and V is TRBV27, with TRBD2 identical over 15 bases. Germline CDR1 MNHEY, CDR2 SMNVEV (reference sequence). CDR3 length: 15 residues. Trimming removed 3 bases from V and 5 bases from J; junction bases left unmatched: 2. The CDR3 DNA reads as TGTGCCAGCAGTTTGGGGACTAGCGGGAGGAACGAGCAGTACTTC. Translated, it gives CASSLGTSGRNEQYF.

This clonotype was recorded at least ten times. The chain uses TRBV11-1 and TRBJ1-1, with D hard to call. V gave up 1 base and J gave up 8 bases, with 11 bases separating them. There are 13 residues in the CDR3. Germline V CDR1 and CDR2: SGHAT, FQDESV (reference sequence). The CDR3 loop is CASSLEEEMEAFF. The CDR3 DNA is TGTGCCAGCAGCTTAGAAGAGGAGATGGAAGCTTTCTTT.

The CDR3 spells CASRGLAGGSGELFF. The CDR3 nucleotides are TGTGCCAGCAGGGGACTAGCGGGAGGGTCCGGGGAGCTGTTTTTT. The chain uses TRBV28 and TRBJ2-2, with 16 positions matching TRBD2. Trimming at V came to 6 bases and at J to 6 bases, leaving 1 base not matched to a gene. This CDR3 contains 15 residues. Germline loops: CDR1 MDHEN, CDR2 SYDVKM.